The T cell receptor (beta chain) described here comes from a study of T cells in Graves' hyperthyroidism and ophthalmopathy. This clonotype was counted at least ten times. The CDR3 extends over 14 amino acids. Germline assignment: CDR1 SNHLY and CDR2 FYNNEI. V gave up 6 bases and J gave up 0 bases; unmatched junction bases: 3. From RNA transcripts, TCR beta CDR3 regions were amplified. The primer set for the first-round RT-PCR of the TCR CDR3 was HTBI. TCRdb re-called the multiplex PCR reads with MiXCR, one entry per CDR3 protein. The sample has approximately 740,000 distinct CDR3 sequences, approximately 14% seen once.

The sequencing sample was made of blood. This chain uses TRBV2 with TRBJ2-3; 7 nucleotides align to TRBD2. The sequence came from a woman aged 18-35 years with Graves' hyperthyroidism. CDR3 sequence reads: CASRRSGSTDTQYF. In DNA form, the CDR3 reads TGTGCCAGCAGACGTAGCGGGAGCACAGATACGCAGTATTTT.